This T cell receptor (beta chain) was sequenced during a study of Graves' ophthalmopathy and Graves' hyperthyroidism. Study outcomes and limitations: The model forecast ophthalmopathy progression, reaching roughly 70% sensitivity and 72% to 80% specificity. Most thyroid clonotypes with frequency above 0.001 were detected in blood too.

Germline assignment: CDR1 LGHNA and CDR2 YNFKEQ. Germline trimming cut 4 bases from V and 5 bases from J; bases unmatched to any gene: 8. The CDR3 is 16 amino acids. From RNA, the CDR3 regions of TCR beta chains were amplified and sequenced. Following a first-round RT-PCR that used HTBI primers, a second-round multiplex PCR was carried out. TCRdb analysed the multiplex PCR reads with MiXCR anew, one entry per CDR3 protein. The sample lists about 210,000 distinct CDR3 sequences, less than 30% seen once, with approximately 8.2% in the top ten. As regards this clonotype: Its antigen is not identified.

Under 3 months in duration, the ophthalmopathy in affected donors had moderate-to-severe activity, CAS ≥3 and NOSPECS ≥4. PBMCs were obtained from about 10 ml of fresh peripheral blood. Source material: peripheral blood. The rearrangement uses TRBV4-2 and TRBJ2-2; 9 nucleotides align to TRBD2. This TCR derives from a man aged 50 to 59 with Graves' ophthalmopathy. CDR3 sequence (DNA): TGTGCCAGCAGCCTAGCGGGAGCTAGATGGACCGGGGAGCTGTTTTTT. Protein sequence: CASSLAGARWTGELFF.